This T cell receptor (beta chain) was recorded in a study of regulatory T cells in long-lasting Graves disease. In this sample, this clonotype turned up many times. Combining iRepertoire HTBI primers with Arm-PCR of CDR3 regions, the authors built TCR beta libraries. Each CDR3 protein is one row after TCRdb ran MiXCR on the multiplex PCR reads. The data show hundreds of thousands of distinct CDR3 sequences, approximately 15% seen once. Time point denoted: newly diagnosed GD, antithyroid drugs for less than 3 months. TCR sequences were obtained from RNA taken from PBMCs. The same sample was also used in a study of T cells in Graves' hyperthyroidism and ophthalmopathy. As that study records: Most clonotypes that expanded in the thyroid above 0.001 also showed up in blood.

The sequencing used peripheral blood mononuclear cells (PBMCs), collected at new diagnosis, from a patient treated with antithyroid drugs. This clonotype was obtained from a woman aged 25-40 years with Graves disease.

CDR3 DNA: TGTGCCAGCTCACCGAGGGGGGGCTCCTACAATGAGCAGTTCTTC. The encoded protein is CASSPRGGSYNEQFF. The rearrangement links TRBV18 to TRBJ2-1; TRBD2 might be the D (7 bases). Trimming stripped 3 bases from V and 0 bases from J, with 9 bases between. Germline CDR1 and CDR2: KGHSH and LQKENI. The CDR3 extends over 15 amino acids.